The next 24 T cell receptor beta chains were all read from a single sample in a study of OX40 agonist ivuxolimab in advanced cancers. The method was immunoSEQ multiplex PCR; TCRdb's version includes in-frame clones alone and lacks a portion of them. The data show roughly 62,000 clones, approximately 82% seen once. Sequencing was performed on CD4+ or CD8+ T cells sorted from blood, taken in a trial of the OX40 agonist ivuxolimab. The receptor source for this set is an adult with an advanced solid tumor such as melanoma, head and neck, liver or kidney cancer.

The gene calls are TRBV5-1 and TRBJ1-5; a weak D match, TRBD1 (6 bases). Per germline, CDR1 SGHRS and CDR2 YFSETQ. The V gene lost 2 bases and the J gene lost 4 bases, with 7 bases spanning the gap. The CDR3 sequence is 13 residues long. The chain's CDR3 is CASSFGQNQPQHF. CDR3 bases: TGCGCCAGCAGCTTTGGACAGAATCAGCCCCAGCATTTT.

This chain joins TRBV5-1 and TRBJ2-1; 14 positions match TRBD2. The CDR3 totals 17 residues. Trimming at V came to 4 bases and at J to 0 bases, leaving 3 bases not matched to a gene. Looked up from germline, CDR1 is SGHRS and CDR2 is YFSETQ. CDR3 amino acids: CASSAGLAGGSYNEQFF. The CDR3 coding sequence is TGCGCCAGCAGCGCCGGACTAGCGGGGGGCTCCTACAATGAGCAGTTCTTC.

This chain joins TRBV4-1 and TRBJ1-4, with D unresolved. Germline V gives CDR1 MGHRA, CDR2 YSYEKL. The CDR3 sequence is 14 residues long. V was pared by 5 bases and J by 1 base, with 8 bases between. In DNA, the CDR3 is TGCGCCAGCAGCTCCGGCCGAACTAATGAAAAACTGTTTTTT. Its protein product is CASSSGRTNEKLFF.

The chain links TRBV7-9 to TRBJ1-3, with D unresolved. This CDR3 is 17 amino acids long. Trimming cost V 1 base and J 0 bases, with 13 bases left between them. The germline V gene encodes CDR1 SEHNR and CDR2 FQNEAQ (reference sequence). The CDR3 sequence is CASSLVEGKLSGNTIYF. The CDR3, as DNA: TGTGCCAGCAGCTTAGTGGAGGGAAAGCTCTCTGGAAACACCATATATTTT.

The chain combines TRBV7-2 with TRBJ2-7; a possible D gene is TRBD1 (6 bases). The V end was cut by 5 bases, the J end by 7 bases, with 18 bases between. The CDR3 sequence is 14 residues long. Germline V CDR1 and CDR2: SGHTA, FQGNSA. CDR3 DNA sequence: TGTGCCAGCAGCCCCCAAATAGCGCAGGGGGAGCAGTACTTC. It encodes CASSPQIAQGEQYF.

This chain connects TRBV28 to TRBJ2-7; 11 positions agree with TRBD2. The CDR3 runs to 13 residues. CDR1 and CDR2 (germline): MDHEN, SYDVKM. Trimming took 6 bases from V and 9 from J; bases not matched to a gene: 7. The CDR3 protein is CASRLLAGVTQYF. CDR3 bases: TGTGCCAGCAGGTTACTAGCGGGGGTTACGCAGTACTTC.

The chain's CDR3 is CASSSPGLVSYEQYF. The CDR3 nucleotides are TGTGCCAGCAGTTCTCCGGGACTAGTCTCCTACGAGCAGTACTTC. V and J are TRBV6-5 and TRBJ2-7; 8 positions match TRBD2. Germline CDR1 reads MNHEY; CDR2 reads SVGAGI. Losses at the gene ends were 4 bases for V and 0 bases for J; bases not matched to a gene: 5. The CDR3 is 15 residues long.

The genes are TRBV5-1 and TRBJ1-1; 7 positions match TRBD1. V lost 4 bases to trimming and J lost 0 bases; unmatched junction nucleotides: 6. Germline V gene sequence: CDR1 SGHRS, CDR2 YFSETQ. CDR3 length: 15 amino acids. The DNA of the CDR3 is TGCGCCAGCAGCGCTACACAGGGGATGAACACTGAAGCTTTCTTT. Translating it yields CASSATQGMNTEAFF.

The chain recombines TRBV7-2 with TRBJ2-7; TRBD1 agrees at 7 bases. The CDR3 covers 14 residues. V lost 5 bases to trimming and J lost 3 bases; unmatched junction nucleotides: 7. The germline V gene encodes CDR1 SGHTA and CDR2 FQGNSA. The CDR3, as DNA: TGTGCCAGCAGCCTACAGGGGACGGACTACGAGCAGTACTTC. It translates to CASSLQGTDYEQYF.

This chain connects TRBV6-1 to TRBJ2-7; D unclear. The CDR3 is 13 residues long. V was trimmed by 4 bases and J by 5 bases, leaving 12 bases between them. Germline V gene lookup returns CDR1 MNHNS and CDR2 SASEGT. The CDR3 bases are TGTGCCAGCAGTGGTCGGTTGGGCCACGAGCAGTACTTC. It codes for CASSGRLGHEQYF.

V gene TRBV19 combines with J gene TRBJ1-2; D remains unclear. CDR3 length: 13 amino acids. V was trimmed by 3 bases and J by 4 bases, leaving 9 bases between them. Per germline, CDR1 LNHDA and CDR2 SQIVND (reference sequence). In DNA form, the CDR3 reads TGTGCCAGTAGTATTCTCCAGAGCTATGGCTACACCTTC. This encodes CASSILQSYGYTF.

This chain connects TRBV9 to TRBJ1-5; TRBD1 is a possible D gene (6 bases). The V end lost 0 bases, the J end lost 3 bases, and 10 bases lay between the germline ends. Germline V gene lookup returns CDR1 SGDLS and CDR2 YYNGEE. The CDR3 length is 15 residues. CDR3 sequence: CASSVEGELNQPQHF. The CDR3 DNA is TGTGCCAGCAGCGTAGAGGGGGAACTCAATCAGCCCCAGCATTTT.

The gene calls are TRBV15 and TRBJ2-3; a weak D match, TRBD1 (5 bases). There are 14 residues in the CDR3. V lost 3 bases and J 1 base, leaving 8 bases between the germline ends. The germline gives CDR1 LNHNV, CDR2 YYDKDF (reference sequence). CDR3 DNA: TGTGCCACCAGCAGGGAAGGGGGCACAGATACGCAGTATTTT. It specifies CATSREGGTDTQYF.

A remark on this clone: A junction end diverges from the germline sequence, so it may reflect a read error. The chain couples TRBV7-7 to TRBJ2-1; 7 bases map to TRBD1. Germline CDR1 SSHAT, CDR2 FNYEAQ (reference sequence). This CDR3 spans 15 amino acids. This CDR3 is CASSSSPGQYNEQFF. Here the CDR3 DNA reads TGTGCTAGCAGCTCCTCGCCGGGACAGTACAATGAGCAGTTCTTC.

The rearrangement links TRBV7-9 to TRBJ2-5; 7 bases agree with TRBD1. CDR3 length: 15 amino acids. CDR1 and CDR2 (germline): SEHNR, FQNEAQ (reference sequence). The V gene end was trimmed by 4 bases and the J gene end by 8 bases; junction bases not matched to a gene: 13. In DNA, the CDR3 is TGTGCCAGCAGCTCAAGGGACAGCCCAAGAACAACCCAGTACTTC. It encodes CASSSRDSPRTTQYF.

V usage is TRBV7-9 and J usage is TRBJ2-2, with 8 positions matching TRBD2. This CDR3 spans 17 amino acids. J was trimmed by 0 bases and V by 7 bases; bases with no gene match: 10. The germline V gene encodes CDR1 SEHNR and CDR2 FQNEAQ (reference sequence). This CDR3 reads CASTNTGGGPNTGELFF. Written as DNA, the CDR3 is TGTGCCAGCACCAACACGGGGGGGGGCCCGAACACCGGGGAGCTGTTTTTT. Complete variable domain (other parts from reference TRBV7-9 and TRBJ2-2): DTGVSQNPRHKITKRGQNVTFRCDPISEHNRLYWYRQTLGQGPEFLTYFQNEAQLEKSRLLSDRFSAERPKGSFSTLEIQRTEQGDSAMYLCASTNTGGGPNTGELFFGEGSRLTVL.

The rearrangement uses TRBV5-1 and TRBJ2-5, with 11 bases matching TRBD2. The germline V gene has CDR1 SGHRS and CDR2 YFSETQ. The length of the CDR3 is 16 residues. Unmatched junction bases numbered 3, after V lost 0 bases and J lost 2 bases. The CDR3 DNA sequence: TGCGCCAGCAGCTTGGTCCTAGCGGGGGGACAAGAGACCCAGTACTTC. This sequence encodes CASSLVLAGGQETQYF. The whole variable domain, filled in from reference TRBV5-1 and TRBJ2-5, reads KAGVTQTPRYLIKTRGQQVTLSCSPISGHRSVSWYQQTPGQGLQFLFEYFSETQRNKGNFPGRFSGRQFSNSRSEMNVSTLELGDSALYLCASSLVLAGGQETQYFGPGTRLLVL.

This clone appeared a single time. The chain employs TRBV29-1 and TRBJ2-5; D call uncertain. Trimming pared 7 bases from V and 5 bases from J, leaving 17 bases between. The germline CDR1 and CDR2 sequences are SQVTM and ANQGSEA. This CDR3 contains 13 residues. The CDR3 DNA reads TGCAGCGGCGGAAGTGGGAAACTCGAGACCCAGTACTTC. Its protein is CSGGSGKLETQYF.

A few counts support this clone. This chain uses TRBV7-6 with TRBJ2-2; TRBD1 or TRBD2 may be the D gene (5 bases each). V lost 1 base and J lost 0, with 12 bases in between. The germline gives CDR1 SGHVS, CDR2 FNYEAQ. The CDR3 has 17 residues. CDR3 in amino acids: CASSLGPGGPNTGELFF. For the CDR3, the DNA is TGTGCCAGCAGCTTAGGGCCTGGGGGACCGAACACCGGGGAGCTGTTTTTT.

The CDR3 region is CASSLRRAGGALDTQYF. The CDR3 DNA sequence: TGTGCCAGCAGCCTGCGGCGCGCGGGGGGGGCACTGGATACGCAGTATTTT. The chain is built from TRBV5-4 and TRBJ2-3, with 9 bases that match TRBD2. This CDR3 is 17 amino acids long. With 4 bases clipped from V and 6 bases from J, the junction kept 15 bases outside the gene matches. CDR1 and CDR2 from the germline V gene are SGHNT and YYREEE (reference sequence).

This clone was found a few times. The rearrangement joins TRBV15 to TRBJ2-1; no definite D call. Germline CDR1 and CDR2: LNHNV and YYDKDF (reference sequence). V lost 1 base, J lost 7 bases, and 8 bases lay in between. The CDR3 is 13 residues long. The CDR3 sequence: CATSRGNENEQFF. The CDR3 region has the DNA TGTGCCACCAGCAGAGGAAACGAGAATGAGCAGTTCTTC.

This clone was picked up a small number of times. The CDR3 nucleotides are TGTGCCAGCAGCTTATTAGGCAGGGACTACGAGCAGTACTTC. Translated: CASSLLGRDYEQYF. The rearrangement uses TRBV13 and TRBJ2-7, with TRBD1 as a possible D gene (5 bases). The V gene's germline CDR1 is PRHDT and CDR2 FYEKMQ (reference sequence). V shed 2 bases and J shed 3 bases, with 11 bases lying between them. The CDR3 spans 14 residues.

The rearrangement links TRBV28 to TRBJ1-3, with unresolved D. The CDR3 length is 14 residues. Germline V lookup: CDR1 MDHEN, CDR2 SYDVKM. V was pared by 7 bases and J by 0 bases, with 10 bases between. The CDR3 is CASTPSGSGNTIYF. The CDR3 nucleotides are TGTGCCAGCACCCCATCGGGCTCTGGAAACACCATATATTTT. The whole variable domain, remainder taken from reference TRBV28 and TRBJ1-3, is DVKVTQSSRYLVKRTGEKVFLECVQDMDHENMFWYRQDPGLGLRLIYFSYDVKMKEKGDIPEGYSVSREKKERFSLILESASTNQTSMYLCASTPSGSGNTIYFGEGSWLTVV.

V and J are TRBV7-2 and TRBJ2-7; D gene uncertain. Trimming took off 3 bases at V and 5 bases at J, with 8 bases between the two ends. The CDR3 is made up of 12 amino acids. Germline lookup yields CDR1 SGHTA and CDR2 FQGNSA. In DNA form, the CDR3 reads TGTGCCAGCAGCTTGTTAATCCACGAGCAGTACTTC. Its protein product is CASSLLIHEQYF.